The 28 T cell receptor beta chains in this list originate from one sample, sequenced in a study of patients and donors after allogeneic stem cell transplantation. TCRdb reprocessed the RT-PCR reads via MiXCR and lists one record per CDR3 protein. Counted here are about 160,000 distinct CDR3 sequences, about a third occurring once; the ten biggest clones make up 40% to 55%. Sequencing was carried out using blood, either unsorted or a sorted T cell fraction (not recorded which). The receptor set was obtained from a human donor who was either an allogeneic HSCT recipient or a stem cell or donor lymphocyte infusion donor (not recorded which). It is not recorded whose cells these are; they may come from a transplant donor.

The chain uses TRBV11-2 and TRBJ2-3; the D is unclear. There are 15 residues in the CDR3. Germline CDR1 is SGHAT and CDR2 is FQNNGV. V lost 4 bases, J lost 0 bases, and 11 bases lay in between. This CDR3 reads CASSWDYTSTDTQYF. CDR3 sequence (DNA): TGTGCCAGCAGCTGGGATTACACGAGCACAGATACGCAGTATTTT.

This clonotype appeared a few times. The rearrangement joins TRBV27 to TRBJ2-7, with TRBD1 identical over 12 bases. The CDR3 is 13 residues long. Germline trimming cut 5 bases from V and 6 bases from J; bases unmatched to any gene: 2. Germline CDR1 and CDR2: MNHEY and SMNVEV (reference sequence). The CDR3 sequence is CASSRDRGREQYF. The CDR3 nucleotides are TGTGCCAGCAGTAGGGACAGGGGGCGCGAGCAGTACTTC.

J is TRBJ2-7 and V is TRBV27, with D uncertain. The CDR3 is 11 amino acids. V was pared by 8 bases and J by 5 bases, with 10 bases between. CDR1 MNHEY and CDR2 SMNVEV come from the germline V gene (reference sequence). The CDR3, as DNA: TGTGCCAGCGGACGGAACGACGAGCAGTACGTC. This encodes CASGRNDEQYV.

This clonotype was seen a few times. V and J are TRBV28 and TRBJ1-3; unclear D gene. The CDR3 has 13 residues. V was pared by 7 bases and J by 4 bases, with 11 bases between. CDR1 is MDHEN, CDR2 SYDVKM, per germline. The CDR3 reads CASTPFGGNTIYF. As DNA, the CDR3 is TGTGCCAGCACCCCTTTTGGCGGAAACACCATATATTTT. Filled out from reference TRBV28 and TRBJ1-3, the complete variable domain reads DVKVTQSSRYLVKRTGEKVFLECVQDMDHENMFWYRQDPGLGLRLIYFSYDVKMKEKGDIPEGYSVSREKKERFSLILESASTNQTSMYLCASTPFGGNTIYFGEGSWLTVV.

The rearrangement joins TRBV12-3 or TRBV12-4 to TRBJ1-1; D may be TRBD1 (6 bases). The CDR3 loop spans 15 amino acids. The ends were cut back, 6 bases at V and 7 bases at J, with 21 bases in the middle. The DNA of the CDR3 is TGTGCCAGCAGGCGGACCGGACAGAAACCTTTTGAAGCTTTCTTT. Amino acid sequence: CASRRTGQKPFEAFF.

The V and J genes are TRBV2 and TRBJ1-4; tentative D call: TRBD1 (6 bases). The CDR3 length is 16 residues. Germline loops: CDR1 SNHLY, CDR2 FYNNEI. V was cut by 6 bases and J by 0 bases, with 14 bases left in between. As DNA, the CDR3 is TGTGCCAGCAGGGGGGCCCCACCTGCAACTAATGAAAAACTGTTTTTT. As protein: CASRGAPPATNEKLFF.

V is TRBV9 and J is TRBJ2-2; TRBD1 agrees at 8 bases. Looked up from germline, CDR1 is SGDLS and CDR2 is YYNGEE. This CDR3 has 16 residues. V lost 4 bases to trimming and J lost 1 base; unmatched junction nucleotides: 6. The CDR3 spells CASSPPGTGNTGELFF. CDR3 coding DNA: TGTGCCAGCAGCCCTCCAGGGACAGGGAACACCGGGGAGCTGTTTTTT.

The chain carries TRBV24-1 and TRBJ2-1; D perhaps matches TRBD1 (5 bases). The CDR3 is 14 residues long. Trimming took 0 bases from V and 5 from J, leaving 7 bases between them. Germline lookup yields CDR1 KGHDR and CDR2 SFDVKD. The CDR3 DNA sequence: TGTGCCACCAGTGATTTGCAGGGTAACAATGAGCAGTTCTTC. Protein sequence: CATSDLQGNNEQFF.

The J gene is TRBJ2-5, the V gene TRBV12-5; weak D call: TRBD2 (7 bases). Germline V gene sequence: CDR1 LGHNT, CDR2 FRNRAP. This CDR3 is built from 13 residues. Trimming cost V 3 bases and J 4 bases, with 9 bases left between them. CDR3: CASGLGGGETQYF. CDR3 nucleotides: TGTGCTAGTGGTTTAGGGGGGGGAGAGACCCAGTACTTC.

The chain couples TRBV27 to TRBJ1-1, with D perhaps TRBD1 (5 bases). The V and J ends lost 3 bases and 1 base respectively, with 12 bases between them. The CDR3 has 15 amino acids. Germline V gives CDR1 MNHEY, CDR2 SMNVEV (reference sequence). Here the CDR3 DNA reads TGTGCCAGCAGTTTTACGGCGGGGACGAACACTGAAGCTTTCTTT. It specifies CASSFTAGTNTEAFF.

This clonotype occurred a few times. The chain couples TRBV6-5 to TRBJ1-2, with D unresolved. CDR3 length: 12 amino acids. From germline, CDR1 is MNHEY and CDR2 SVGAGI. V was clipped by 8 bases and J by 2 bases, with 9 bases between them. The CDR3 spells CASFNENYGYTF. In DNA, the CDR3 is TGTGCCAGCTTTAACGAGAACTATGGCTACACCTTC.

The table lists this clonotype with a few counts. The V call is TRBV27, the J call TRBJ1-6; D is unclear. V shed 6 bases and J shed 0 bases, with 3 bases lying between them. Germline assignment: CDR1 MNHEY and CDR2 SMNVEV (reference sequence). CDR3 size: 13 residues. The CDR3 DNA reads TGTGCCAGCAGAAGCTCCTATAATTCACCCCTCCACTTT. This translates into CASRSSYNSPLHF.

The chain carries TRBV29-1 and TRBJ2-5; 7 bases fit TRBD1. CDR1 and CDR2 from the germline V gene are SQVTM and ANQGSEA. The CDR3 covers 14 residues. The J segment lost 4 bases and the V segment lost 7 bases, leaving 12 bases of the junction unmatched. DNA for the CDR3: TGCAGCGGTGACAGGGTTACGCAGAGAGAGACCCAGTACTTC. Its translation is CSGDRVTQRETQYF.

Here the CDR3 reads CASSLDWGSFADTQYF. The CDR3 DNA follows: TGTGCCAGCAGTTTAGACTGGGGGAGTTTTGCAGATACGCAGTATTTT. This chain links TRBV12-3 or TRBV12-4 with TRBJ2-3, with D possibly being TRBD1 or TRBD2 (5 bases each). The CDR3 is 16 residues long. The V gene lost 1 base and the J gene lost 4 bases, with 15 bases spanning the gap.

This chain connects TRBV28 to TRBJ1-5, with 10 bases fitting TRBD1. Germline V gives CDR1 MDHEN, CDR2 SYDVKM. Unmatched junction bases numbered 5, after V lost 3 bases and J lost 6 bases. This CDR3 comprises 15 residues. The DNA for the CDR3 is TGTGCCAGCAGTTTGTCCGACAGGGGGCTTCAGCCCCAGCATTTT. Translating gives CASSLSDRGLQPQHF.

The chain combines TRBV6-6 with TRBJ1-4; 10 bases map to TRBD1. Unmatched junction bases numbered 2, after V lost 2 bases and J lost 2 bases. Germline CDR1 is MNHNY and CDR2 is SVGAGI (reference sequence). The CDR3 runs to 16 residues. The DNA for the CDR3 is TGTGCCAGCAGTTACAGGGACAGGGGTACTAATGAAAAACTGTTTTTT. This translates into CASSYRDRGTNEKLFF.

V usage is TRBV12-3 or TRBV12-4 and J usage is TRBJ2-6; TRBD1 is a possible D gene (6 bases). This CDR3 comprises 15 residues. The V gene lost 4 bases and the J gene lost 4 bases, with 11 bases spanning the gap. DNA of the CDR3: TGTGCCAGCAGTTCTACAGGGATGGGGGCCAACGTCCTGACTTTC. Residues: CASSSTGMGANVLTF.

V is TRBV7-6 and J is TRBJ2-5, with D perhaps assigned TRBD1 or TRBD2 (5 bases each). Germline CDR1 reads SGHVS; CDR2 reads FNYEAQ. The CDR3 is 18 residues long. V lost 2 bases, J lost 4 bases, and 23 bases lay in between. CDR3: CASSLFSGGTLLGETQYF. The CDR3 bases are TGTGCCAGCAGCTTATTTTCGGGTGGGACCTTGCTCGGAGAGACCCAGTACTTC.

The chain links TRBV30 to TRBJ1-4; 9 nucleotides line up with TRBD1. This CDR3 is 14 amino acids long. Germline assignment: CDR1 GTSNPN and CDR2 SVGIG (reference sequence). With 3 bases clipped from V and 8 bases from J, the junction kept 7 bases outside the gene matches. The CDR3 loop is CAWRDRGLVEKLFF. CDR3 nucleotides: TGTGCCTGGAGGGACAGGGGCCTCGTCGAAAAACTGTTTTTT.

CDR3 amino acids: CASSRGLSGVYNEQFF. CDR3 nucleotides: TGTGCCAGCAGCAGGGGCCTAAGCGGAGTCTACAATGAGCAGTTCTTC. The gene calls are TRBV6-5 and TRBJ2-1; a possible D gene is TRBD1 (6 bases). V shed 6 bases and J shed 3 bases, with 18 bases lying between them. Per germline, CDR1 MNHEY and CDR2 SVGAGI. There are 16 residues in the CDR3.

In this sample, this clonotype turned up a few times. The rearrangement links TRBV12-3 or TRBV12-4 to TRBJ2-2; D possibly corresponds to TRBD1 (5 bases). V was pared by 3 bases and J by 1 base, with 12 bases between. The CDR3 is 16 residues long. The CDR3 bases are TGTGCCAGCAGTTTTCAGGGCCGAGTGAACACCGGGGAGCTGTTTTTT. Translated: CASSFQGRVNTGELFF.

Here the CDR3 reads CASSLARGNNQPQHF. CDR3 sequence (DNA): TGTGCCAGCAGCTTAGCTCGTGGTAATAATCAGCCCCAGCATTTT. This chain links TRBV7-8 with TRBJ1-5; D gene unclear. In germline, CDR1 is SGHVS, CDR2 FQNEAQ. CDR3 length: 15 amino acids. V lost 0 bases, J lost 4 bases, and 10 bases lay in between.

This clonotype showed up just a few times. For the CDR3, the DNA is TGTGCCAGCAGTTACGGTCGGGCAGGGGTCGGCACAGATACGCAGTATTTT. It specifies CASSYGRAGVGTDTQYF. The chain recombines TRBV6-5 with TRBJ2-3; maybe TRBD1 (6 bases). The CDR3 covers 17 residues. The ends were cut back, 2 bases at V and 1 base at J, with 16 bases in the middle. Germline V lookup: CDR1 MNHEY, CDR2 SVGAGI.

The CDR3 DNA reads TGCAGTGCTAGAGATCCGGGACGGCCGAACACTGAAGCTTTCTTT. Protein sequence: CSARDPGRPNTEAFF. The chain couples TRBV20-1 to TRBJ1-1, with D maybe TRBD1 (5 bases). CDR1 DFQATT and CDR2 SNEGSKA come from the germline V gene (reference sequence). This CDR3 is 15 amino acids long. The V end was cut by 0 bases, the J end by 1 base, with 12 bases between.

This clonotype was seen more than once but under ten times. The DNA is left out, because the CDR3 cannot be placed on it with certainty; the CDR3 is given as TCRdb lists it. The chain recombines TRBV12-3 or TRBV12-4 with TRBJ1-6. From its first to its last residue, the CDR3 has 16 amino acids. CDR3 sequence reads: CASSFGEGPLGSPLHF.

V usage is TRBV28 and J usage is TRBJ2-1, with D perhaps given as TRBD1 or TRBD2 (5 bases each). Trimming cost V 0 bases and J 2 bases, with 8 bases left between them. The germline V gene has CDR1 MDHEN and CDR2 SYDVKM. This CDR3 is 15 amino acids long. The CDR3 protein is CASSLWRGAYNEQFF. The CDR3 DNA is TGTGCCAGCAGTTTATGGAGGGGCGCCTACAATGAGCAGTTCTTC. Variable domain in full (rest from reference TRBV28 and TRBJ2-1): DVKVTQSSRYLVKRTGEKVFLECVQDMDHENMFWYRQDPGLGLRLIYFSYDVKMKEKGDIPEGYSVSREKKERFSLILESASTNQTSMYLCASSLWRGAYNEQFFGPGTRLTVL.

The chain combines TRBV9 with TRBJ1-2, with 7 bases identical to TRBD1. Germline lookup yields CDR1 SGDLS and CDR2 YYNGEE. CDR3 size: 15 residues. V trimming: 4 bases; J trimming: 4 bases; junction bases outside the gene matches: 10. The CDR3 DNA reads TGTGCCAGCAGCCCCTCCGGGACAGAACTCTATGGCTACACCTTC. Residues: CASSPSGTELYGYTF.

V usage is TRBV5-1 and J usage is TRBJ2-1; 7 positions agree with TRBD1. The ends lost 5 bases at V and 9 bases at J; junction bases unmatched: 14. The CDR3 extends over 15 amino acids. The germline CDR1 and CDR2 sequences are SGHRS and YFSETQ. Here the CDR3 reads CASRTRTWTGLEQFF. The CDR3 bases are TGCGCCAGCAGGACCCGAACGTGGACAGGTCTTGAGCAGTTCTTC.